Shown below are 26 T cell receptor beta chains from a single sample sequenced in a study of T-cell memory formation after mild COVID-19. TCRdb used MiXCR to reprocess the 5' RACE reads, holding one entry per CDR3 protein. The data contain some 210,000 distinct CDR3 sequences, about 27% of them singletons. The specimen sequenced was PBMCs or a T cell subset sorted from them (not recorded which). These receptor sequences come from an adult woman who had mild COVID-19 (a few samples of this study predate the infection). Cell type and time point are not known.

This clonotype was observed a few times. This sequence joins TRBV6-5 and TRBJ1-1, with a possible D match to TRBD1 (5 bases). CDR1 and CDR2 from the germline V gene are MNHEY and SVGAGI. The CDR3 is 14 residues long. V was pared by 10 bases and J by 4 bases, with 19 bases between. In DNA, the CDR3 is TGTGCCACAAGATCGACGGGGGTTTCCACTGAAGCTTTCTTT. This encodes CATRSTGVSTEAFF.

The sample holds a few counts of this clonotype. This chain uses TRBV15 with TRBJ1-4; 7 positions agree with TRBD1. Germline assignment: CDR1 LNHNV and CDR2 YYDKDF (reference sequence). This CDR3 has 16 residues. V was pared by 1 base and J by 2 bases, with 4 bases of the junction left unmatched. CDR3 nucleotides: TGTGCCACCAGCAGAGCCACGACAGGGACTAATGAAAAACTGTTTTTT. Its protein product is CATSRATTGTNEKLFF.

The chain couples TRBV18 to TRBJ2-1, with 10 bases that match TRBD2. This CDR3 comprises 17 residues. V shed 3 bases and J 6 bases; nucleotides not matched to a gene: 11. Looked up from germline, CDR1 is KGHSH and CDR2 is LQKENI. This chain's CDR3 is CASSPSLAGAARNEQFF. The CDR3 bases are TGTGCCAGCTCACCGTCTCTAGCGGGAGCGGCCCGCAATGAGCAGTTCTTC.

The chain joins TRBV11-2 to TRBJ2-3; D is possibly TRBD2 (6 bases). This CDR3 spans 18 amino acids. The germline V and J ends were trimmed by 1 base and 2 bases, with 19 bases remaining between them. Germline CDR1 SGHAT, CDR2 FQNNGV. CDR3: CASSLGELHGGLTDTQYF. The CDR3 DNA follows: TGTGCCAGCAGCTTAGGCGAGTTACATGGAGGGCTCACAGATACGCAGTATTTT.

The CDR3 spells CASSGLSGGNEQFF. CDR3 DNA: TGTGCCAGCTCAGGGCTTTCAGGGGGCAATGAGCAGTTCTTC. The V gene is TRBV2, the J gene TRBJ2-1; 7 nucleotides agree with TRBD1. CDR1 and CDR2 (germline): SNHLY, FYNNEI. The V gene end was trimmed by 8 bases and the J gene end by 6 bases; junction bases not matched to a gene: 10. The length of the CDR3 is 14 residues.

This clonotype was seen only a few times. This chain joins TRBV19 and TRBJ1-2; D remains ambiguous. V dropped 2 bases and J dropped 4 bases, with 11 bases sitting between them. The CDR3 runs 14 residues. From germline, CDR1 is LNHDA and CDR2 SQIVND (reference sequence). The CDR3 region is CASSIIGRTYGYTF. The CDR3 nucleotides read TGTGCCAGTAGTATAATCGGCAGGACCTATGGCTACACCTTC.

J is TRBJ2-2 and V is TRBV12-3 or TRBV12-4, with D unclear. The CDR3 length is 14 residues. Trimming pared 5 bases from V and 6 bases from J, leaving 13 bases between. CDR3 region: CASSRQTFAGELFF. The CDR3 bases are TGTGCCAGCAGTCGTCAGACATTCGCCGGGGAGCTGTTTTTT.

This clonotype was counted between two and nine times. This rearrangement joins TRBV20-1 to TRBJ2-3; 9 nucleotides align to TRBD2. The germline V gene encodes CDR1 DFQATT and CDR2 SNEGSKA (reference sequence). Unmatched junction bases numbered 7, after V lost 3 bases and J lost 3 bases. The length of the CDR3 is 15 residues. Here the CDR3 DNA reads TGCAGTGCTAGGGAGCGACTAGCGGCAACAGATACGCAGTATTTT. It is translated as CSARERLAATDTQYF.

V gene TRBV20-1 combines with J gene TRBJ2-7; a weak D match, TRBD2 (5 bases). This CDR3 contains 14 residues. Trimming shortened V by 4 bases and J by 6 bases, and 19 bases separated the two germline ends. Looked up from germline, CDR1 is DFQATT and CDR2 is SNEGSKA (reference sequence). CDR3 DNA sequence: TGCAGTGCTACCTCCTACGTGGGAGAAAGCGAGCAGTACTTC. This encodes CSATSYVGESEQYF.

This clonotype came up a few times. This rearrangement joins TRBV6-5 to TRBJ2-7; 7 bases line up with TRBD2. This CDR3 region has 15 residues. Germline values: CDR1 MNHEY, CDR2 SVGAGI. V was pared by 4 bases and J by 1 base, with 7 bases of the junction left unmatched. In DNA, the CDR3 is TGTGCCAGCAGTTTAGATAACGGGGGGTCCTACGAGCAGTACTTC. This codes for CASSLDNGGSYEQYF.

The chain is built from TRBV2 and TRBJ1-4; D gene uncertain. V lost 6 bases and J lost 8, with 16 bases in between. Germline V lookup: CDR1 SNHLY, CDR2 FYNNEI. CDR3 size: 14 residues. This chain's CDR3 is CASSRETGGEKLFF. CDR3 DNA: TGTGCCAGCAGCCGGGAGACGGGAGGGGAAAAACTGTTTTTT.

J is TRBJ1-6 and V is TRBV4-2; TRBD1 aligns across 9 bases. This CDR3 is 16 amino acids long. V shed 0 bases and J 7 bases; nucleotides not matched to a gene: 4. Germline V gene lookup returns CDR1 LGHNA and CDR2 YNFKEQ. The CDR3 nucleotides read TGTGCCAGCAGCCAAGAGGGACAGGGAGCGAATTCACCCCTCCACTTT. Translation gives CASSQEGQGANSPLHF.

J is TRBJ2-1 and V is TRBV4-3, with TRBD2 as a possible D gene (5 bases). Between the trimmed V and J ends, which lost 4 bases and 0 bases, there was a span of 10 bases. In germline, CDR1 is LGHNA, CDR2 YSLEER. CDR3 length: 15 amino acids. CDR3 DNA sequence: TGCGCCAGCAGCCCCGAGGGAAGCTCCTACAATGAGCAGTTCTTC. Residues: CASSPEGSSYNEQFF.

This clonotype was seen a handful of times. The chain has TRBV5-1 and TRBJ2-5; a weak D match, TRBD1 (6 bases). The germline V gene encodes CDR1 SGHRS and CDR2 YFSETQ. This CDR3 region has 15 residues. The V gene lost 0 bases and the J gene lost 0 bases, with 9 bases spanning the gap. The CDR3 here is CASSLGAGDQETQYF. CDR3 nucleotide sequence: TGCGCCAGCAGCTTGGGAGCAGGGGACCAAGAGACCCAGTACTTC.

This chain connects TRBV7-6 to TRBJ2-7, with 7 bases aligning to TRBD1. Germline lookup yields CDR1 SGHVS and CDR2 FNYEAQ. This CDR3 is 14 amino acids long. V trimming: 0 bases; J trimming: 2 bases; junction bases outside the gene matches: 1. Here the CDR3 DNA reads TGTGCCAGCAGCTTAGCGGGACAGACCTACGAGCAGTACTTC. It yields the protein CASSLAGQTYEQYF.

This clonotype was counted only a few times. The rearrangement joins TRBV27 to TRBJ2-7; 7 bases are a match to TRBD1. Trimming at V came to 2 bases and at J to 2 bases, leaving 12 bases not matched to a gene. Germline V gene sequence: CDR1 MNHEY, CDR2 SMNVEV (reference sequence). CDR3 length equals 17 residues. The CDR3 sequence: CASSLALPGTEAYEQYF. The CDR3 DNA follows: TGTGCCAGCAGTTTAGCGCTGCCCGGGACAGAAGCCTACGAGCAGTACTTC.

V is TRBV15 and J is TRBJ2-1, with 11 bases identical to TRBD2. CDR1 and CDR2 from the germline V gene are LNHNV and YYDKDF (reference sequence). The CDR3 sequence is 15 residues long. V shed 3 bases and J 4 bases; nucleotides not matched to a gene: 2. This CDR3 is CATSSGTSGYNEQFF. The CDR3 DNA reads as TGTGCCACCAGCAGTGGGACTAGCGGATACAATGAGCAGTTCTTC.

In this sample, this clonotype turned up once. DNA of the CDR3: TGCAGTGCTAGAGACGGGGTCAATCAGCCCCAGCATTTT. It encodes CSARDGVNQPQHF. The V gene is TRBV20-1, the J gene TRBJ1-5; D unclear. Per germline, CDR1 DFQATT and CDR2 SNEGSKA (reference sequence). The length of the CDR3 is 13 residues. Deletions cut 0 bases from V and 3 bases from J, with 6 bases between.

The gene calls are TRBV11-2 and TRBJ2-2; D may be TRBD2 (5 bases). The germline gives CDR1 SGHAT, CDR2 FQNNGV. The V and J ends lost 4 bases and 6 bases respectively, with 12 bases between them. This CDR3 has 14 amino acids. CDR3 DNA: TGTGCCAGCAGCTCCTCTACTAGAGCCGGGGAGCTGTTTTTT. This gives the protein CASSSSTRAGELFF.

This clonotype was found many times. The genes are TRBV5-6 and TRBJ2-7; 13 bases match TRBD2. Germline-derived CDR1 and CDR2 are SGHDT and YYEEEE. This CDR3 is 17 amino acids long. V lost 4 bases, J lost 0 bases, and 7 bases stayed unmatched. The CDR3 protein is CASSLGLAGAGSYEQYF. The CDR3 DNA reads as TGTGCCAGCAGCCTAGGACTAGCGGGGGCCGGCTCCTACGAGCAGTACTTC.

In this sample, this clonotype turned up a few times. The rearrangement joins TRBV20-1 to TRBJ2-3; 9 nucleotides match TRBD2. The CDR3 has 15 residues. Germline V gene sequence: CDR1 DFQATT, CDR2 SNEGSKA (reference sequence). J was trimmed by 1 base and V by 0 bases; bases with no gene match: 2. CDR3 sequence (DNA): TGCAGTGCTAGAGAATCTAGCGGGGGCACAGATACGCAGTATTTT. It is translated as CSARESSGGTDTQYF.

This chain joins TRBV7-9 and TRBJ2-2; perhaps TRBD1 as D (6 bases). This CDR3 has 16 residues. The germline CDR1 and CDR2 sequences are SEHNR and FQNEAQ (reference sequence). V lost 5 bases and J lost 2, with 15 bases in between. CDR3 bases: TGTGCCAGCAGCGCGACCGGGACACTAAACACCGGGGAGCTGTTTTTT. This codes for CASSATGTLNTGELFF. The full variable domain, completed using reference TRBV7-9 and TRBJ2-2, is DTGVSQNPRHKITKRGQNVTFRCDPISEHNRLYWYRQTLGQGPEFLTYFQNEAQLEKSRLLSDRFSAERPKGSFSTLEIQRTEQGDSAMYLCASSATGTLNTGELFFGEGSRLTVL.

CDR3 sequence reads: CASSASGDSYNEQFF. CDR3 bases: TGTGCCAGCAGCGCTAGCGGGGACTCCTACAATGAGCAGTTCTTC. The gene calls are TRBV9 and TRBJ2-1; 9 bases are shared with TRBD2. The V and J ends lost 3 bases and 0 bases, in that order; junction bases with no gene match: 1. Germline V gene sequence: CDR1 SGDLS, CDR2 YYNGEE. The CDR3 loop spans 15 amino acids. The entire variable domain, with the rest obtained from reference TRBV9 and TRBJ2-1, is as follows: DSGVTQTPKHLITATGQRVTLRCSPRSGDLSVYWYQQSLDQGLQFLIQYYNGEERAKGNILERFSAQQFPDLHSELNLSSLELGDSALYFCASSASGDSYNEQFFGPGTRLTVL.

The chain recombines TRBV7-9 with TRBJ1-2; perhaps TRBD1 as D (6 bases). V was cut by 5 bases and J by 8 bases, with 18 bases left in between. This CDR3 region has 14 residues. CDR1 SEHNR and CDR2 FQNEAQ come from the germline V gene (reference sequence). The CDR3 DNA is TGTGCCAGCAGCCTCACGGGGGGGCTTAAAGGCTACACCTTC. The encoded protein is CASSLTGGLKGYTF.

This clonotype showed up just a few times. The rearrangement joins TRBV6-6 to TRBJ2-3; either TRBD1 or TRBD2 may supply D (5 bases each). The CDR3 runs to 17 residues. Germline CDR1 and CDR2: MNHNY and SVGAGI (reference sequence). Trimming cost V 5 bases and J 5 bases, with 23 bases left between them. As DNA, the CDR3 is TGTGCCAGCAGTCCCGACACCGGGACCCTGTCGGGAGATACGCAGTATTTT. Encoded protein: CASSPDTGTLSGDTQYF.

The table lists this clonotype with a few counts. The chain has TRBV5-4 and TRBJ2-1; 11 positions match TRBD2. The germline CDR1 and CDR2 sequences are SGHNT and YYREEE (reference sequence). V was clipped by 4 bases and J by 10 bases; unmatched bases: 10. This CDR3 has 15 residues. The CDR3 spells CASSPIYTSGGEQFF. In nucleotides, the CDR3 is TGTGCCAGCAGCCCAATTTATACTAGCGGGGGAGAGCAGTTCTTC.